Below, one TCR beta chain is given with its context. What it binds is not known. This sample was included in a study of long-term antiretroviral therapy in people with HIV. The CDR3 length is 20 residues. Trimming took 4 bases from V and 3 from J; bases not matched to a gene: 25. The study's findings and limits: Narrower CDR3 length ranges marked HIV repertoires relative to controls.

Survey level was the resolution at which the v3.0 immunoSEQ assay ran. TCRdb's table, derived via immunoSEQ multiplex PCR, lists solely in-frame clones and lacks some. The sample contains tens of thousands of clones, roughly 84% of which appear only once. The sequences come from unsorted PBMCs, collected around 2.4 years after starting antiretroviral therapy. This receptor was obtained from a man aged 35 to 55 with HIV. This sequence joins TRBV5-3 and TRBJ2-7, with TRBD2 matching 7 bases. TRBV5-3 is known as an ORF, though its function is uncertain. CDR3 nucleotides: TGTGCCAGAAGCCGACTAGCCAAAGATTTGGGGGAAATACGTGGCTACGAGCAGTACTTC. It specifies CARSRLAKDLGEIRGYEQYF.